The subject of this entry is one TCR beta chain. This sample was included in a study of patients and donors after allogeneic stem cell transplantation. MiXCR, run by TCRdb on the RT-PCR reads, gives a single entry per CDR3 protein. The repertoire holds roughly 880,000 distinct CDR3 sequences, with more than 15% as singletons. The receptor comes from a human donor who was either an allogeneic HSCT recipient or a stem cell or donor lymphocyte infusion donor (not recorded which). It is not recorded whose cells these are; they may come from a transplant donor. The sample was blood, either unsorted or a sorted T cell fraction (not recorded which).

CDR3 protein: CSATTGFGELFF. CDR3 nucleotide sequence: TGCAGTGCCACGACAGGGTTCGGGGAGCTGTTTTTT. The rearrangement links TRBV20-1 to TRBJ2-2, with TRBD1 identical over 7 bases. Germline V gives CDR1 DFQATT, CDR2 SNEGSKA (reference sequence). The CDR3 covers 12 residues. V lost 6 bases, J lost 7 bases, and 5 bases stayed unmatched.